This TCR beta chain emerged from a study of radiation and T cells in renal cell carcinoma. Study-level findings and limits: Top tumor clonotypes rose in blood 2 weeks post-radiation, then contracted. No pretreatment tumor biopsies were available for baseline clonotypes.

With regard to this clone: Antigen specificity is unknown.

Libraries were prepared by immunoSEQ multiplex PCR; TCRdb keeps only in-frame clonotypes and omits some of them. This table holds roughly 170,000 clones, approximately 90% found once. V was cut by 2 bases and J by 1 base, with 7 bases left in between. CDR3 length: 13 residues. Germline V lookup: CDR1 SGHTS, CDR2 YDEGEE. Time point here: blood 4 weeks post-SBRT, at nephrectomy. Described treatment: 15 Gy SBRT to primary tumor, nephrectomy 4 weeks later. After SBRT, blood was collected at 2 and 4 weeks, plus baseline. The input for sequencing was blood, taken from a patient whose treatment included radiotherapy and nephrectomy. The V gene is TRBV5-8, the J gene TRBJ2-7, with D perhaps matching TRBD1 (5 bases). This TCR was sampled from a woman in her forties or fifties with renal cell carcinoma. The CDR3 DNA reads TGTGCCAGCAGCTTTAGGGGATCCTACGAGCAGTACTTC. Residues: CASSFRGSYEQYF. The full variable domain, completed using reference TRBV5-8 and TRBJ2-7, is EAGVTQSPTHLIKTRGQQATLRCSPISGHTSVYWYQQALGLGLQFLLWYDEGEERNRGNFPPRFSGRQFPNYSSELNVNALELEDSALYLCASSFRGSYEQYFGPGTRLTVT.